Shown below are 29 T cell receptor beta chains from a single sample sequenced in a study of T-cell reconstitution after alpha-beta-depleted transplantation in children. The authors prepared the TCRbeta library with unique molecular identifiers. TCRdb reanalysed the PCR reads using MiXCR and keeps one entry per CDR3 protein. This sample has about 980,000 distinct CDR3 sequences, with about 31% found just once. Source: PBMCs, mostly from graft donor cells, taken 360 days after TCRalphabeta/CD19-depleted stem cell transplant. The receptor source for this set is a boy less than two years old who had a stem cell transplant for SCID, so the T cells may come from the graft donor.

This clonotype was observed at least ten times. The V and J genes are TRBV6-5 and TRBJ2-2; TRBD2 is a possible D gene (6 bases). V was shortened by 3 bases and J by 9 bases, with 14 bases between the two germline ends. Per germline, CDR1 MNHEY and CDR2 SVGAGI. The CDR3 extends over 14 amino acids. The CDR3 loop reads CASSYLIRGWELFF. The CDR3, as DNA: TGTGCCAGCAGTTATCTTATTCGGGGGTGGGAGCTGTTTTTT.

This rearrangement joins TRBV6-1 to TRBJ2-5; 8 nucleotides agree with TRBD1. This CDR3 region has 15 residues. Germline trimming cut 6 bases from V and 2 bases from J; bases unmatched to any gene: 8. CDR1 and CDR2 (germline): MNHNS, SASEGT. CDR3 bases: TGTGCCAGCAGGCCGACAGGGGCTCTGCAAGAGACCCAGTACTTC. Its translation: CASRPTGALQETQYF.

The chain carries TRBV4-1 and TRBJ1-1; 10 bases are a match to TRBD1. Germline trimming cut 3 bases from V and 1 base from J; bases unmatched to any gene: 2. From germline, CDR1 is MGHRA and CDR2 YSYEKL. The length of the CDR3 is 15 residues. The CDR3 DNA follows: TGCGCCAGCAGCCAGACAGGGGGCGCGAACACTGAAGCTTTCTTT. This translates into CASSQTGGANTEAFF.

V gene TRBV7-2 combines with J gene TRBJ2-7; D is perhaps TRBD1 or TRBD2 (5 bases each). The germline V gene has CDR1 SGHTA and CDR2 FQGNSA. The V end was cut by 5 bases, the J end by 6 bases, with 14 bases between. CDR3 length equals 13 residues. This CDR3 reads CASSQGRLGEQYF. CDR3 in DNA: TGTGCCAGCAGCCAGGGACGGCTGGGCGAGCAGTACTTC.

Ten or more counts support this clonotype. The CDR3 here is CASSLSWGTGVYEQYF. The CDR3 DNA sequence: TGTGCCAGCAGTTTATCGTGGGGGACAGGTGTCTACGAGCAGTACTTC. The chain uses TRBV27 and TRBJ2-7, with 8 bases aligning to TRBD1. CDR1 and CDR2 (germline): MNHEY, SMNVEV (reference sequence). This CDR3 spans 16 amino acids. Losses at the gene ends were 0 bases for V and 3 bases for J; bases not matched to a gene: 7.

The DNA of the CDR3 is TGCGCCAGCAGCTGGGTCAGGGACTATGGCTACACCTTC. Its translation is CASSWVRDYGYTF. The V and J genes are TRBV5-1 and TRBJ1-2; the D gene is possibly TRBD1 (5 bases). With 3 bases removed from V and 3 bases from J, the gap between germline ends came to 9 bases. CDR1 and CDR2 from the germline V gene are SGHRS and YFSETQ. This CDR3 is built from 13 residues.

This clonotype was counted only a few times. The chain links TRBV10-3 to TRBJ1-1; D is ambiguous. CDR1 ENHRY and CDR2 SYGVKD come from the germline V gene. The CDR3 length is 15 residues. Between the trimmed V and J ends, which lost 4 bases and 1 base, there was a span of 13 bases. The CDR3 reads CAISGAANKNTEAFF. The CDR3 region has the DNA TGTGCCATCAGTGGAGCGGCTAACAAGAACACTGAAGCTTTCTTT.

V gene TRBV7-2 combines with J gene TRBJ2-3, with D perhaps TRBD2 (6 bases). Trimming took off 4 bases at V and 5 bases at J, with 13 bases between the two ends. The germline V gene encodes CDR1 SGHTA and CDR2 FQGNSA. The CDR3 runs 14 residues. The chain's CDR3 is CASSSREQGDTQYF. The DNA for the CDR3 is TGTGCCAGCAGCTCTCGGGAGCAGGGAGATACGCAGTATTTT.

V and J are TRBV27 and TRBJ1-2, with 11 nucleotides matching TRBD1. CDR1 is MNHEY and CDR2 is SMNVEV in the germline V gene (reference sequence). The CDR3 is made up of 17 amino acids. V lost 4 bases, J lost 4 bases, and 11 bases stayed unmatched. In nucleotides, the CDR3 is TGTGCCAGCAGTTCGGGGACAGGGGGGTTGAGTGTCTATGGCTACACCTTC. Translating it yields CASSSGTGGLSVYGYTF.

The genes are TRBV20-1 and TRBJ1-2; 10 bases fit TRBD1. Germline CDR1 reads DFQATT; CDR2 reads SNEGSKA (reference sequence). CDR3 length: 15 amino acids. With V trimmed by 1 base and J by 5 bases, 7 bases remained unmatched. This chain's CDR3 is CSARGAGTGAYGYTF. CDR3 coding DNA: TGCAGTGCTAGAGGCGCCGGGACAGGGGCGTATGGCTACACCTTC.

The chain uses TRBV11-2 and TRBJ1-5; tentative D call: TRBD1 (6 bases). Germline values: CDR1 SGHAT, CDR2 FQNNGV. Between the trimmed V and J ends, which lost 5 bases and 7 bases, there was a span of 15 bases. CDR3 length: 14 residues. CDR3 amino acids: CASSISSGGQPQHF. For the CDR3, the DNA is TGTGCCAGCAGCATTTCGTCCGGGGGCCAGCCCCAGCATTTT. The complete variable domain, with remaining parts taken from reference TRBV11-2 and TRBJ1-5, reads EAGVAQSPRYKIIEKRQSVAFWCNPISGHATLYWYQQILGQGPKLLIQFQNNGVVDDSQLPKDRFSAERLKGVDSTLKIQPAKLEDSAVYLCASSISSGGQPQHFGDGTRLSIL.

The chain is built from TRBV6-1 and TRBJ2-1; D is uncertain. Per germline, CDR1 MNHNS and CDR2 SASEGT. CDR3 length: 15 amino acids. Trimming pared 6 bases from V and 7 bases from J, leaving 19 bases between. This chain's CDR3 is CASSPVNLGKNEQFF. The CDR3 bases are TGTGCCAGCAGCCCCGTGAATCTGGGGAAGAATGAGCAGTTCTTC.

V gene TRBV5-1 combines with J gene TRBJ2-5; D gene uncertain. The CDR3 has 14 amino acids. V gave up 3 bases and J gave up 4 bases, with 13 bases separating them. Germline V CDR1 and CDR2: SGHRS, YFSETQ. This CDR3 reads CASSSSVVRETQYF. The CDR3, as DNA: TGCGCCAGCAGCTCGTCGGTCGTGAGAGAGACCCAGTACTTC. The variable domain in full, completed from reference TRBV5-1 and TRBJ2-5, reads KAGVTQTPRYLIKTRGQQVTLSCSPISGHRSVSWYQQTPGQGLQFLFEYFSETQRNKGNFPGRFSGRQFSNSRSEMNVSTLELGDSALYLCASSSSVVRETQYFGPGTRLLVL.

This clonotype was found a few times. CDR3 region: CASSRGLTQETQYF. The CDR3, as DNA: TGTGCCAGCAGCCGAGGACTGACACAAGAGACCCAGTACTTC. The V and J genes are TRBV3-1 and TRBJ2-5; possible D gene TRBD2, 5 bases. The CDR3 has 14 residues. V was cut by 4 bases and J by 2 bases, with 11 bases left in between. Per germline, CDR1 LGHDT and CDR2 YNNKEL (reference sequence).

This chain uses TRBV5-1 with TRBJ2-7; possible D gene TRBD1, 7 bases. The V end was cut by 4 bases, the J end by 6 bases, with 17 bases between. The V gene's germline CDR1 is SGHRS and CDR2 YFSETQ. The CDR3 runs 14 residues. CDR3 DNA: TGCGCCAGCAGCATCGGGACAGCTAGCGCCGAGCAGTACTTC. Residues: CASSIGTASAEQYF.

CDR3 DNA: TGTGCCAGCAGCCATGGGCTATGGGTCAACACAGATACGCAGTATTTT. This translates into CASSHGLWVNTDTQYF. The chain recombines TRBV7-2 with TRBJ2-3; no definite D call. Trimming stripped 5 bases from V and 2 bases from J, with 17 bases between. The CDR3 spans 16 residues. Germline V gene sequence: CDR1 SGHTA, CDR2 FQGNSA.

V is TRBV18 and J is TRBJ2-5, with 9 bases that match TRBD2. From germline, CDR1 is KGHSH and CDR2 LQKENI. CDR3 length: 13 residues. After removal of 6 bases from V and 5 bases from J, the junction contained 4 bases not matched to a gene. The CDR3 DNA sequence: TGTGCCAGCTCGGGACTAGCACTCGAGACCCAGTACTTC. Translated, it gives CASSGLALETQYF.

This clonotype has more than one count but fewer than ten. The CDR3 nucleotides read TGTGCCAGCAGTACCTTCGACGAGCAGTACTTC. Protein product: CASSTFDEQYF. The gene calls are TRBV12-3 or TRBV12-4 and TRBJ2-7, with unresolved D. The V end lost 5 bases, the J end lost 5 bases, and 7 bases lay between the germline ends. CDR3 size: 11 residues.

In this sample, this clonotype turned up a few times. The J gene is TRBJ1-4, the V gene TRBV7-2; D might be TRBD1 (6 bases). V dropped 1 base and J dropped 11 bases, with 20 bases sitting between them. Germline CDR1 is SGHTA and CDR2 is FQGNSA. The CDR3 loop spans 16 amino acids. This CDR3 is CASSLGQGDRSKKLFF. The CDR3, as DNA: TGTGCCAGCAGCTTAGGTCAGGGAGACAGGTCGAAGAAACTGTTTTTT.

The chain links TRBV7-9 to TRBJ1-2; D remains unclear. Trimming took off 5 bases at V and 6 bases at J, with 13 bases between the two ends. CDR3 length: 13 residues. Germline V CDR1 and CDR2: SEHNR, FQNEAQ (reference sequence). The CDR3 loop is CASSPGFLNGYTF. The CDR3 region has the DNA TGTGCCAGCAGCCCGGGGTTCCTAAATGGCTACACCTTC.

The V and J genes are TRBV20-1 and TRBJ2-1; D is perhaps TRBD2 (6 bases). Germline V gene data show CDR1 as DFQATT and CDR2 as SNEGSKA (reference sequence). This CDR3 has 15 amino acids. Between the trimmed V and J ends, which lost 1 base and 5 bases, there was a span of 15 bases. This CDR3 is CSARGAGFENNEQFF. The CDR3 region has the DNA TGCAGTGCTAGAGGGGCGGGGTTCGAGAACAATGAGCAGTTCTTC.

This chain joins TRBV4-2 and TRBJ1-1; maybe TRBD1 (5 bases). Per the germline V gene, CDR1 is LGHNA and CDR2 is YNFKEQ. The CDR3 contains 18 residues. The V gene lost 4 bases and the J gene lost 0 bases, with 21 bases spanning the gap. In nucleotides, the CDR3 is TGTGCCAGCAGCCCCGCAGGGAGTGGCAGCAGCCTGAACACTGAAGCTTTCTTT. Amino acid sequence: CASSPAGSGSSLNTEAFF.

V is TRBV20-1 and J is TRBJ2-5; D gene ambiguous. The CDR3 contains 13 residues. The V gene lost 3 bases and the J gene lost 1 base, with 9 bases spanning the gap. Germline V lookup: CDR1 DFQATT, CDR2 SNEGSKA (reference sequence). CDR3 residues: CSASKRTQETQYF. The CDR3 DNA reads as TGCAGTGCTAGTAAACGGACCCAAGAGACCCAGTACTTC.

The chain couples TRBV18 to TRBJ2-1; a possible D gene is TRBD2 (6 bases). Trimming stripped 3 bases from V and 9 bases from J, with 9 bases between. Per the germline V gene, CDR1 is KGHSH and CDR2 is LQKENI. The CDR3 is 12 amino acids. CDR3 sequence reads: CASSPAGTEQFF. The DNA for the CDR3 is TGTGCCAGCTCACCCGCGGGGACTGAGCAGTTCTTC.

The V and J genes are TRBV18 and TRBJ2-1; the match to TRBD2 covers 10 bases. The V gene's germline CDR1 is KGHSH and CDR2 LQKENI. The junction had 11 bases not matched to a gene; V was cut back by 6 bases and J by 9 bases. This CDR3 is built from 15 residues. CDR3 nucleotides: TGTGCCAGCTCTCCTCTAGCGGGGGAAGGGCGTGAGCAGTTCTTC. Residues: CASSPLAGEGREQFF.

This clonotype was recorded a few times. The chain recombines TRBV24-1 with TRBJ2-1, with 8 bases lining up with TRBD2. J lost 6 bases, V lost 6 bases, and 12 bases had no gene match. This CDR3 region has 16 residues. Germline lookup yields CDR1 KGHDR and CDR2 SFDVKD. The CDR3 nucleotides read TGTGCCACCAGTATGGGATTTAGCGGGGCCGGCAATGAGCAGTTCTTC. Its translation: CATSMGFSGAGNEQFF.

The genes are TRBV5-6 and TRBJ2-5, with 13 bases matching TRBD2. Germline V lookup: CDR1 SGHDT, CDR2 YYEEEE. J gave up 2 bases and V 4 bases, and 8 bases lay outside the gene matches. The CDR3 is made up of 17 amino acids. This CDR3 reads CASSIGTSGELQETQYF. CDR3 DNA sequence: TGTGCCAGCAGCATCGGGACTAGCGGGGAGCTACAAGAGACCCAGTACTTC.

This clonotype was counted between two and nine times. The chain links TRBV7-2 to TRBJ1-1; D is perhaps TRBD1 (5 bases). V gave up 3 bases and J gave up 1 base, with 15 bases separating them. Germline values: CDR1 SGHTA, CDR2 FQGNSA. The CDR3 spans 16 residues. CDR3 loop: CASSLPLGLGNTEAFF. The DNA for the CDR3 is TGTGCCAGCAGCTTGCCCTTGGGGCTCGGGAACACTGAAGCTTTCTTT.

This clonotype has only a few counts. This CDR3 reads CASSVDPGRRETQYF. The DNA for the CDR3 is TGTGCCAGCAGCGTAGATCCAGGGCGGCGAGAGACCCAGTACTTC. The rearrangement links TRBV9 to TRBJ2-5, with D maybe TRBD1 (5 bases). Germline CDR1 is SGDLS and CDR2 is YYNGEE. CDR3 length: 15 amino acids. Trimming took 0 bases from V and 4 from J, leaving 13 bases between them.